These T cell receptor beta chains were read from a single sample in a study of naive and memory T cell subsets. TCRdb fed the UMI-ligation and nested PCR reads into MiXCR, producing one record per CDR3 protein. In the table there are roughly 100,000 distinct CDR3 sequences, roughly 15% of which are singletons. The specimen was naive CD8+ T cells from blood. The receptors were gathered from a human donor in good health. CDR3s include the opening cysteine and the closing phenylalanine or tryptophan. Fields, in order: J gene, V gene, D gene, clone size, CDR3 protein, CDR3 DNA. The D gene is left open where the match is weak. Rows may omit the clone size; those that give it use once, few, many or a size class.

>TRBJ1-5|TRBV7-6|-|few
CASSLASGQPQHF
TGTGCCAGCAGTCTCGCATCTGGACAGCCCCAGCATTTT
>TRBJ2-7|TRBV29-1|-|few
CSTQSRGSYEQYF
TGCAGCACCCAGTCCCGGGGGTCCTACGAGCAGTACTTC
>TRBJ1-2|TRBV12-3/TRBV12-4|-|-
CASSFGPGGYTF
TGTGCCAGCAGTTTTGGGCCCGGTGGCTACACCTTC
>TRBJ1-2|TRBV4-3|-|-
CASSKAGTSSNYGYTF
TGCGCCAGCAGCAAAGCCGGGACATCAAGCAACTATGGCTACACCTTC
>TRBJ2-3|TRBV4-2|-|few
CASSHETDTQYF
TGTGCCAGCAGCCACGAAACAGATACGCAGTATTTT
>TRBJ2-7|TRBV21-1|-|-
CASSISIASGRFNEQYF
TGTGCCAGCAGCATATCCATAGCTAGCGGGAGGTTCAACGAGCAGTACTTC
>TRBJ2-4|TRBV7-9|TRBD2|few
CASSPAPAGGNIQYF
TGTGCCAGCAGCCCGGCCCCGGCGGGGGGGAACATTCAGTACTTC
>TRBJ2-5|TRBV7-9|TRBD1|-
CASSYGPQGEETQYF
TGTGCCAGCAGCTACGGACCCCAGGGGGAAGAGACCCAGTACTTC
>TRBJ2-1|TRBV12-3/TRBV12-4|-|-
CASSFGLGNPGEQFF
TGTGCCAGCAGTTTCGGGTTGGGCAACCCCGGGGAGCAGTTCTTC
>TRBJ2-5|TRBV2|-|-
CASSGLDRTSQETQYF
TGTGCCAGCAGCGGGCTTGACAGGACTTCTCAAGAGACCCAGTACTTC
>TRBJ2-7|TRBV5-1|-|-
CASNLLPGTSYEQYF
TGCGCCAGCAACCTTTTGCCAGGGACCTCCTACGAGCAGTACTTC
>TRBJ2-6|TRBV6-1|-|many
CASSDARASSGANVLTF
TGTGCCAGCAGTGATGCCAGGGCGAGTTCTGGGGCCAACGTCCTGACTTTC
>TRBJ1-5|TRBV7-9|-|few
CASSLGRRPQHF
TGTGCCAGCAGCTTAGGGAGGCGGCCCCAGCATTTT
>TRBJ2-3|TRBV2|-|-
CASRRWQSTDTQYF
TGTGCCAGCAGACGCTGGCAGAGCACAGATACGCAGTATTTT
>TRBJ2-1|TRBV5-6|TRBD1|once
CASRDREPPNEQFF
TGTGCCAGCAGAGACAGGGAGCCCCCTAATGAGCAGTTCTTC
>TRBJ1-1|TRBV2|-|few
CASSRPGFPEAFF
TGTGCCAGCTCCCGCCCAGGATTCCCTGAAGCTTTCTTT
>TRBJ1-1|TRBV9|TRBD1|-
CASSPRGVNTEAFF
TGTGCCAGCAGCCCCAGGGGGGTGAACACTGAAGCTTTCTTT
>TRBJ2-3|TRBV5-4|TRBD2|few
CASRPEWGLAKDTQYF
TGTGCCAGCAGACCTGAATGGGGACTAGCGAAAGATACGCAGTATTTT
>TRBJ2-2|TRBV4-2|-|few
CASSQEGVTGELFF
TGTGCCAGCAGCCAAGAGGGGGTGACCGGGGAGCTGTTTTTT
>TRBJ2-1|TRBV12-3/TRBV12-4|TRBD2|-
CASSSLAGGLSEQFF
TGTGCCAGCAGTTCTTTAGCGGGGGGCCTAAGTGAGCAGTTCTTC
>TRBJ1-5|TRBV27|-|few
CASSLSSPNSNQPQHF
TGTGCCAGCAGTTTATCCTCCCCTAATAGCAATCAGCCCCAGCATTTT
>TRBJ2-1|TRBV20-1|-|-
CSARDPGISYNEQFF
TGCAGTGCTAGAGATCCGGGTATAAGTTACAATGAGCAGTTCTTC
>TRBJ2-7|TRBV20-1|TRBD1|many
CSARTGGSTYEQYF
TGCAGTGCTAGGACAGGGGGCTCGACCTACGAGCAGTACTTC
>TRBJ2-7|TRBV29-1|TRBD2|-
CSVDLAPSGSYEQYF
TGCAGCGTTGACCTAGCCCCTAGCGGGTCCTACGAGCAGTACTTC
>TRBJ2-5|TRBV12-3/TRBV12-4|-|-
CASSLRGGETQYF
TGTGCCAGCAGTTTAAGGGGCGGAGAGACCCAGTACTTC
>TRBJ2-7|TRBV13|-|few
CASSLEQATEQYF
TGTGCCAGCAGCTTAGAACAGGCCACCGAGCAGTACTTC